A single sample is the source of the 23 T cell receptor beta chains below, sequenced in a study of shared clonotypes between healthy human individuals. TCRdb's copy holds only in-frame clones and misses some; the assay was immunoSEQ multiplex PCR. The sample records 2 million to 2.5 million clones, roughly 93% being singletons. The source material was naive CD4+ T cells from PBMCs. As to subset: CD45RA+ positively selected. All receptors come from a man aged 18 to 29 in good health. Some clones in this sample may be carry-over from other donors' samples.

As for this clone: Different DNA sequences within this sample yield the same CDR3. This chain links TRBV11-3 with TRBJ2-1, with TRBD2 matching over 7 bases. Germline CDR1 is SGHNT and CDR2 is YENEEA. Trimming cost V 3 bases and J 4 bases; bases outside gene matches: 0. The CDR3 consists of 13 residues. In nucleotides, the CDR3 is TGTGCCAGCAGCTTGGGAGGGTACAATGAGCAGTTCTTC. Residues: CASSLGGYNEQFF.

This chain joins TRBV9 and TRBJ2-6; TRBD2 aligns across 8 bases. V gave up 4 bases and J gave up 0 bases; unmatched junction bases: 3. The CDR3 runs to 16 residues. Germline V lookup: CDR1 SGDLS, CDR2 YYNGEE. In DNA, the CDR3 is TGTGCCAGCAGCTTGCGGGGGGTCTCTGGGGCCAACGTCCTGACTTTC. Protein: CASSLRGVSGANVLTF.

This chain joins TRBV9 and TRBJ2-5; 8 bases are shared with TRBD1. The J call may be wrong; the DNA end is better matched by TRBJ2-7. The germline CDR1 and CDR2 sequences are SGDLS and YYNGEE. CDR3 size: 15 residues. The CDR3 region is CASSVETGEVYEQYF. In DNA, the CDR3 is TGTGCCAGCAGCGTAGAGACAGGGGAAGTCTACGAGCAGTACTTC.

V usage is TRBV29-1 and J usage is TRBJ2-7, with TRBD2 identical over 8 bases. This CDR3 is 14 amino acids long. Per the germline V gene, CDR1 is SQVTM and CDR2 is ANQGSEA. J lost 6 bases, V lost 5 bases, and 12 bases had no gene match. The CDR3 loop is CSVFIGTRGTEQYF. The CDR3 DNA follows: TGCAGCGTTTTTATAGGGACTAGAGGGACCGAGCAGTACTTC.

The CDR3 DNA sequence: TGTGCCAGCAGTCCATCGGGACAGGTATTCGGGGTCAATCAGCCCCAGCATTTT. Its protein is CASSPSGQVFGVNQPQHF. The chain couples TRBV27 to TRBJ1-5, with 8 bases aligning to TRBD1. In germline, CDR1 is MNHEY, CDR2 SMNVEV (reference sequence). The CDR3 contains 18 residues. Losses at the gene ends were 5 bases for V and 3 bases for J; bases not matched to a gene: 15.

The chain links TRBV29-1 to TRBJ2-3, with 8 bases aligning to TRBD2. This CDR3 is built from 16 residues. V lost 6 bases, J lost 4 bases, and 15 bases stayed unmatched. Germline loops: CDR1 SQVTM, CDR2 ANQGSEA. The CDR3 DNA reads TGCAGCGTGGAGGCGTGGGGGCGGGAGGTTGCAGATACGCAGTATTTT. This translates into CSVEAWGREVADTQYF.

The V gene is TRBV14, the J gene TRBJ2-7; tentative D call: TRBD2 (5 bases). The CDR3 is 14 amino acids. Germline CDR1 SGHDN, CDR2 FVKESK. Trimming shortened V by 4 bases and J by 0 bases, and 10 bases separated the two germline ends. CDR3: CASSLGLVSYEQYF. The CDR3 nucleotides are TGTGCCAGCAGCCTAGGACTGGTCTCCTACGAGCAGTACTTC.

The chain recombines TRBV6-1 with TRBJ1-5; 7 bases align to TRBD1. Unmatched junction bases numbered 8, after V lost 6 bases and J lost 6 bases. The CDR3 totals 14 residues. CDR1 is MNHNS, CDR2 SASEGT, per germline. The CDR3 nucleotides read TGTGCCAGCAGCCGGGACAGTATTTCTCAGCCCCAGCATTTT. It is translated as CASSRDSISQPQHF.

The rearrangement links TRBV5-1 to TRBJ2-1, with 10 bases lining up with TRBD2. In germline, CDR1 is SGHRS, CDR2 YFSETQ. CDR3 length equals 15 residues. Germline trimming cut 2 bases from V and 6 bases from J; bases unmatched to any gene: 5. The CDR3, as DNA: TGCGCCAGCAGCTTAACACTAGCGGGATCCAATGAGCAGTTCTTC. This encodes CASSLTLAGSNEQFF. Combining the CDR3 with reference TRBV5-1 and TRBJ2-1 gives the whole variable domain KAGVTQTPRYLIKTRGQQVTLSCSPISGHRSVSWYQQTPGQGLQFLFEYFSETQRNKGNFPGRFSGRQFSNSRSEMNVSTLELGDSALYLCASSLTLAGSNEQFFGPGTRLTVL.

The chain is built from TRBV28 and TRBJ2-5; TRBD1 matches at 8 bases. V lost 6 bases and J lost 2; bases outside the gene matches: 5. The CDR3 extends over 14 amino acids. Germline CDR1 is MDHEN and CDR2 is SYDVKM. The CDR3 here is CASRGGQAQETQYF. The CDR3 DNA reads TGTGCCAGCAGGGGGGGACAGGCTCAAGAGACCCAGTACTTC. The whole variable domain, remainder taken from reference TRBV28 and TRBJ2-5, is DVKVTQSSRYLVKRTGEKVFLECVQDMDHENMFWYRQDPGLGLRLIYFSYDVKMKEKGDIPEGYSVSREKKERFSLILESASTNQTSMYLCASRGGQAQETQYFGPGTRLLVL.

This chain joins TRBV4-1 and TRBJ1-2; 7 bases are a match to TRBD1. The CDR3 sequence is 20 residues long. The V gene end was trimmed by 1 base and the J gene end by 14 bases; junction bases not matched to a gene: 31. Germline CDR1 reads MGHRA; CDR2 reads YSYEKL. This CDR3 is CASSQVFRTPDATSRDSNTF. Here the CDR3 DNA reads TGCGCCAGCAGCCAAGTCTTCCGCACCCCCGACGCGACATCCCGGGACAGCAATACCTTC.

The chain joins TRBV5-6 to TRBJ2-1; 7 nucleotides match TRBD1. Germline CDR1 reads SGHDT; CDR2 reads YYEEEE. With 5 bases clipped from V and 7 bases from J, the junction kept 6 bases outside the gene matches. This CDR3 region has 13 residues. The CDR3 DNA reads TGTGCCAGCAGTCGACAGGGTGGGAATGAGCAGTTCTTC. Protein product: CASSRQGGNEQFF.

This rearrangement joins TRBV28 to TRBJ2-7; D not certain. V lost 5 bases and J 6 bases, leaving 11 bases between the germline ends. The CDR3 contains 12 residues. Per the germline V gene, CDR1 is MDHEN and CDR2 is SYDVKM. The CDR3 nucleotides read TGTGCCAGCAGTCCCCTTAAGGGCGAGCAGTACTTC. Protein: CASSPLKGEQYF.

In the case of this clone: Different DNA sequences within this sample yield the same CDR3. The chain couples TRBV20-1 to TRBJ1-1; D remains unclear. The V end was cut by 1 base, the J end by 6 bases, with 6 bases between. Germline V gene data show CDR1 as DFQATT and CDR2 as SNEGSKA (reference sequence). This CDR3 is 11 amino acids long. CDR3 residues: CSARGAAEAFF. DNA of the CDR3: TGCAGTGCTAGAGGGGCCGCTGAAGCTTTCTTT.

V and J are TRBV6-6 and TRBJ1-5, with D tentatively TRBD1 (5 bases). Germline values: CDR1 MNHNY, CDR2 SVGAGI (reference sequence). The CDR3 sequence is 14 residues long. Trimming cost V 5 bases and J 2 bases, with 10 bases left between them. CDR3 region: CASSMGRGNQPQHF. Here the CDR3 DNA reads TGTGCCAGCAGTATGGGCAGGGGCAATCAGCCCCAGCATTTT.

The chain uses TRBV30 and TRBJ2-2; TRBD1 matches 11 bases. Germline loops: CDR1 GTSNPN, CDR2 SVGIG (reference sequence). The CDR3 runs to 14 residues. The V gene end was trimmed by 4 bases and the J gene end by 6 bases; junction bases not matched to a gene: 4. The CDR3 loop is CAWTGQGGPGELFF. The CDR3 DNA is TGTGCCTGGACGGGACAGGGGGGTCCCGGGGAGCTGTTTTTT.

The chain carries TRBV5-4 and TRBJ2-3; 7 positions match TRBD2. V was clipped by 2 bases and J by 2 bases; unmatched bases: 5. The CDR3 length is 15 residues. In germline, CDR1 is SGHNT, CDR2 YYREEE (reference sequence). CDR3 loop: CASSFQRGTTDTQYF. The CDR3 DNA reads TGTGCCAGCAGCTTTCAGCGGGGCACCACAGATACGCAGTATTTT. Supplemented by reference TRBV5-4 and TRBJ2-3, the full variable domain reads ETGVTQSPTHLIKTRGQQVTLRCSSQSGHNTVSWYQQALGQGPQFIFQYYREEENGRGNFPPRFSGLQFPNYSSELNVNALELDDSALYLCASSFQRGTTDTQYFGPGTRLTVL.

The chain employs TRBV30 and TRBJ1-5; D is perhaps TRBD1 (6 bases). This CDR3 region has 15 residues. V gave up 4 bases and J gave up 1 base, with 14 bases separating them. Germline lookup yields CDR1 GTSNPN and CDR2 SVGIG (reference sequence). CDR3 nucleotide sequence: TGTGCCTGGACCCTTCCGGGACAAAGCAATCAGCCCCAGCATTTT. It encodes CAWTLPGQSNQPQHF. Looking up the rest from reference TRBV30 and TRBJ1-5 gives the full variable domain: SQTIHQWPATLVQPVGSPLSLECTVEGTSNPNLYWYRQAAGRGLQLLFYSVGIGQISSEVPQNLSASRPQDRQFILSSKKLLLSDSGFYLCAWTLPGQSNQPQHFGDGTRLSIL.

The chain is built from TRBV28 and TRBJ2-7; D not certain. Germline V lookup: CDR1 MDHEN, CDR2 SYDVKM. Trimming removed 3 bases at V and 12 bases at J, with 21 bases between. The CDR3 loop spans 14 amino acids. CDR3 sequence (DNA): TGTGCCAGCAGTTTTTTGCACAGCCTGGGCGGTCCGTACTTC. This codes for CASSFLHSLGGPYF.

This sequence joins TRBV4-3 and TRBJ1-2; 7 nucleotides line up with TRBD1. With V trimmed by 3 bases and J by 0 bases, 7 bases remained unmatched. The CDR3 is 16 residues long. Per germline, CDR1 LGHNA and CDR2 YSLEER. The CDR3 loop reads CASSQNMTGPNYGYTF. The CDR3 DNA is TGCGCCAGCAGCCAGAATATGACAGGGCCTAACTATGGCTACACCTTC.

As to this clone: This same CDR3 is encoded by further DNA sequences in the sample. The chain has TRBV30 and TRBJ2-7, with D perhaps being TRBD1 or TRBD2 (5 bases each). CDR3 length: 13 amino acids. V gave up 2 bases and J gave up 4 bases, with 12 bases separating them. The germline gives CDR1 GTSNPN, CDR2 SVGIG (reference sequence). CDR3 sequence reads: CAWSSGTPYEQYF. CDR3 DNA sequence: TGTGCCTGGAGTTCTGGGACGCCTTACGAGCAGTACTTC.

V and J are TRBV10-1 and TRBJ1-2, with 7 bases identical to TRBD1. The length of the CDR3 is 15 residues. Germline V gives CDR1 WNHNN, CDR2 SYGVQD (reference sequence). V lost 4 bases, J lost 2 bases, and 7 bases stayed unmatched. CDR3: CASSAPTGPNYGYTF. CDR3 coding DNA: TGCGCCAGCAGTGCCCCGACAGGGCCCAACTATGGCTACACCTTC.

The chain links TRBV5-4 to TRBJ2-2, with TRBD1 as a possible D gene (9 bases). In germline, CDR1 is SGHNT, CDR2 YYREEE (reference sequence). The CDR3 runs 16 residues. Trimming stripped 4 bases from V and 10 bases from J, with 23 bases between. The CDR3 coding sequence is TGTGCCAGCAGCCCGGGAGGGACAGGGATGTTTGTGGAGCTGTTTTTT. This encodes CASSPGGTGMFVELFF.